The 27 T cell receptor beta chains listed next were all sequenced from one sample in a study of CD8+ T cells in alopecia areata (dated by TCRdb to the late 2010s). The time point label, read with the paper, signifies: baseline before oral tofacitinib. The library came from the immunoSEQ multiplex PCR assay. To provide template for TCR sequencing, every sample had RNA extracted and reverse transcribed into cDNA. The source is immuneACCESS, and TCRdb retained only in-frame sequences with V and J called. Part of the clones is not carried over; for the studies checked, unresolved V genes explain less than half of this, and the remainder is unexplained. Recorded for this sample are tens of thousands of clones; 55% to 65% of them occurred a single time. Under 20% of the sample is in the top ten clones. The material sequenced was CD8+ T cells sorted from blood, taken at week 0. These receptor sequences come from a human donor with alopecia areata.

V gene TRBV27 combines with J gene TRBJ2-5, with D uncertain. Germline CDR1 is MNHEY and CDR2 is SMNVEV (reference sequence). This CDR3 has 13 amino acids. V was pared by 2 bases and J by 1 base, with 5 bases between. The CDR3 bases are TGTGCCAGCAGTTTACTAGGCCAAGAGACCCAGTACTTC. Encoded protein: CASSLLGQETQYF.

The chain carries TRBV5-1 and TRBJ1-2, with D unclear. Trimming cost V 4 bases and J 7 bases, with 20 bases left between them. This CDR3 region has 15 residues. The germline V gene encodes CDR1 SGHRS and CDR2 YFSETQ. CDR3 region: CASSTAYGPKGGYTF. The CDR3, as DNA: TGCGCCAGCAGCACGGCTTACGGGCCGAAGGGTGGCTACACCTTC.

This clone turned up a few times. The chain employs TRBV28 and TRBJ1-2; 9 positions match TRBD1. CDR3 size: 15 residues. From germline, CDR1 is MDHEN and CDR2 SYDVKM. V lost 1 base and J lost 8; bases outside the gene matches: 8. CDR3 sequence: CASSLLQGAKEGYTF. The CDR3 DNA follows: TGTGCCAGCAGTTTATTACAGGGGGCGAAGGAAGGCTACACCTTC.

The chain couples TRBV9 to TRBJ2-4; D is perhaps TRBD2 (5 bases). V shed 0 bases and J shed 6 bases, with 13 bases lying between them. There are 15 residues in the CDR3. Germline V gene sequence: CDR1 SGDLS, CDR2 YYNGEE. DNA for the CDR3: TGTGCCAGCAGCGTAGGTTCAGGCGAGGGAAACATTCAGTACTTC. The encoded protein is CASSVGSGEGNIQYF.

The chain couples TRBV27 to TRBJ2-7; D gene ambiguous. CDR1 and CDR2 from the germline V gene are MNHEY and SMNVEV (reference sequence). CDR3 size: 16 residues. Trimming cost V 6 bases and J 0 bases, with 18 bases left between them. CDR3 DNA sequence: TGTGCCAGCAGCCGGTATGTTTGGGCCCACTCCTACGAGCAGTACTTC. Protein product: CASSRYVWAHSYEQYF.

CDR3 loop: CSAQTGFPDTQYF. CDR3 nucleotides: TGCAGCGCCCAAACGGGGTTCCCAGATACGCAGTATTTT. The chain uses TRBV29-1 and TRBJ2-3, with D possibly matching TRBD2 (5 bases). V lost 7 bases, J lost 4 bases, and 15 bases lay in between. There are 13 residues in the CDR3. CDR1 is SQVTM, CDR2 ANQGSEA, per germline.

CDR3 region: CASSQDLSLRGETQYF. CDR3 nucleotides: TGCGCCAGCAGCCAAGATTTGAGCCTTCGGGGCGAGACCCAGTACTTC. The rearrangement links TRBV4-3 to TRBJ2-5; D tentatively reads TRBD1 or TRBD2 (5 bases each). Germline V lookup: CDR1 LGHNA, CDR2 YSLEER. CDR3 length: 16 residues. V gave up 0 bases and J gave up 5 bases, with 16 bases separating them.

The V and J genes are TRBV19 and TRBJ1-1; the D gene is possibly TRBD1 (6 bases). V dropped 1 base and J dropped 5 bases, with 14 bases sitting between them. The germline V gene encodes CDR1 LNHDA and CDR2 SQIVND (reference sequence). The length of the CDR3 is 15 residues. The CDR3 region is CASSIVVQGETEAFF. CDR3 DNA: TGTGCCAGTAGTATAGTGGTACAGGGAGAGACTGAAGCTTTCTTT.

This clone appeared once. The chain employs TRBV27 and TRBJ1-1, with D unresolved. The germline V gene encodes CDR1 MNHEY and CDR2 SMNVEV (reference sequence). The CDR3 is 14 residues long. Trimming stripped 6 bases from V and 3 bases from J, with 14 bases between. CDR3 coding DNA: TGTGCCAGCAGCTTGGGCCCTTGGGACACTGAAGCTTTCTTT. Its translation: CASSLGPWDTEAFF.

This clone was counted once. V is TRBV27 and J is TRBJ2-1; 7 bases are a match to TRBD1. The V and J ends lost 5 bases and 2 bases, in that order; junction bases with no gene match: 3. This CDR3 has 14 amino acids. Germline-derived CDR1 and CDR2 are MNHEY and SMNVEV (reference sequence). The CDR3 loop reads CASSQTGPYNEQFF. The CDR3 region has the DNA TGTGCCAGCAGTCAGACAGGGCCCTACAATGAGCAGTTCTTC.

The chain has TRBV29-1 and TRBJ2-2, with TRBD1 identical over 7 bases. The V segment lost 0 bases and the J segment 7 bases; nucleotides outside the gene matches: 5. CDR1 is SQVTM, CDR2 ANQGSEA, per germline. The CDR3 runs to 14 residues. The CDR3 protein is CSVEDPRQGGELFF. As DNA, the CDR3 is TGCAGCGTTGAAGATCCCAGACAGGGCGGGGAGCTGTTTTTT.

The CDR3 nucleotides are TGTGCCAGCAGCGTAGAGGGCGGGAGAGAGACCCAGTACTTC. Translating gives CASSVEGGRETQYF. V gene TRBV9 combines with J gene TRBJ2-5, with TRBD2 matching over 7 bases. V shed 0 bases and J 4 bases; nucleotides not matched to a gene: 3. CDR3 length equals 14 residues. Per germline, CDR1 SGDLS and CDR2 YYNGEE.

Only a few counts were recorded for this clone. The chain combines TRBV27 with TRBJ1-4; D not resolved. V was cut by 3 bases and J by 0 bases, with 5 bases left in between. From germline, CDR1 is MNHEY and CDR2 SMNVEV (reference sequence). The CDR3 totals 14 residues. The CDR3 nucleotides are TGTGCCAGCAGTTTTCATTCAACTAATGAAAAACTGTTTTTT. Amino acid sequence: CASSFHSTNEKLFF.

This clone is a singleton in its sample. The chain joins TRBV5-1 to TRBJ2-2; 7 bases line up with TRBD1. In germline, CDR1 is SGHRS, CDR2 YFSETQ. The CDR3 has 14 amino acids. The J segment lost 6 bases and the V segment lost 4 bases, leaving 6 bases of the junction unmatched. CDR3 coding DNA: TGCGCCAGCAGCGTAAAAGGGGGCGCCGGGGAGCTGTTTTTT. It translates to CASSVKGGAGELFF.

The sample holds a few counts of this clone. The CDR3 DNA sequence: TGTGCCAGCAGTTTATCAGCCACTGGGGCCAACGTCCTGACTTTC. The encoded protein is CASSLSATGANVLTF. V gene TRBV27 combines with J gene TRBJ2-6; D gene ambiguous. Trimming took off 0 bases at V and 2 bases at J, with 5 bases between the two ends. CDR3 size: 15 residues. Per the germline V gene, CDR1 is MNHEY and CDR2 is SMNVEV (reference sequence).

The rearrangement links TRBV29-1 to TRBJ2-1; D possibly matches TRBD1 or TRBD2 (5 bases each). CDR1 SQVTM and CDR2 ANQGSEA come from the germline V gene. Trimming took 6 bases from V and 8 from J, leaving 14 bases between them. The CDR3 extends over 12 amino acids. The CDR3 DNA reads as TGCAGCGTGGGTTTATTGGGGGATGAGCAGTTCTTC. This encodes CSVGLLGDEQFF.

This chain joins TRBV29-1 and TRBJ2-2, with 8 bases identical to TRBD2. With V trimmed by 6 bases and J by 7 bases, 13 bases remained unmatched. Germline V CDR1 and CDR2: SQVTM, ANQGSEA. This CDR3 is 15 amino acids long. DNA of the CDR3: TGCAGCGTCCACAAGCGGGGGAGCGGCGGCGGGGAGCTGTTTTTT. Translating gives CSVHKRGSGGGELFF.

This chain joins TRBV4-1 and TRBJ2-3; D unresolved. Looked up from germline, CDR1 is MGHRA and CDR2 is YSYEKL. The CDR3 has 12 amino acids. Trimming pared 3 bases from V and 2 bases from J, leaving 3 bases between. The CDR3 is CASSQPTDTQYF. CDR3 nucleotides: TGCGCCAGCAGCCAGCCCACAGATACGCAGTATTTT.

This chain joins TRBV18 and TRBJ2-3; perhaps D is TRBD1 or TRBD2 (5 bases each). Germline V gives CDR1 KGHSH, CDR2 LQKENI. The CDR3 spans 15 residues. The V end lost 5 bases, the J end lost 0 bases, and 12 bases lay between the germline ends. CDR3 protein: CASSVPGPSTDTQYF. The DNA of the CDR3 is TGTGCCAGCTCAGTTCCGGGACCAAGCACAGATACGCAGTATTTT.

The chain uses TRBV25-1 and TRBJ1-5; 10 nucleotides match TRBD1. V shed 10 bases and J 0 bases; nucleotides not matched to a gene: 3. Per the germline V gene, CDR1 is MGHDK and CDR2 is SYGVNS. This CDR3 contains 14 residues. DNA for the CDR3: TGTGCCACCGGGGACAGGGGTAGCAATCAGCCCCAGCATTTT. Translation gives CATGDRGSNQPQHF.

This clone was observed a few times. The chain combines TRBV6-5 with TRBJ1-1, with a possible D match to TRBD1 (6 bases). Trimming shortened V by 2 bases and J by 4 bases, and 8 bases separated the two germline ends. Germline CDR1 and CDR2: MNHEY and SVGAGI. The CDR3 totals 13 residues. CDR3 sequence: CASSYGQITEAFF. The CDR3, as DNA: TGTGCCAGCAGTTACGGACAGATCACTGAAGCTTTCTTT.

This clone was observed a few times. The gene calls are TRBV29-1 and TRBJ2-7; TRBD1 aligns across 9 bases. V lost 7 bases, J lost 0 bases, and 7 bases stayed unmatched. The CDR3 extends over 14 amino acids. Germline values: CDR1 SQVTM, CDR2 ANQGSEA. The CDR3 loop is CSGAPGQGSYEQYF. DNA of the CDR3: TGCAGCGGGGCCCCGGGACAGGGCTCCTACGAGCAGTACTTC.

This sequence joins TRBV4-3 and TRBJ2-1, with D possibly being TRBD2 (6 bases). The CDR3 contains 15 residues. V was shortened by 0 bases and J by 10 bases, with 16 bases between the two germline ends. The germline gives CDR1 LGHNA, CDR2 YSLEER. CDR3 coding DNA: TGCGCCAGCAGCCAAGATTTGGTAACTAGCATCGAGCAGTTCTTC. Its translation is CASSQDLVTSIEQFF.

The CDR3 spells CASKRDRGLGETQYF. The CDR3, as DNA: TGTGCCAGCAAACGGGACAGGGGGTTGGGAGAGACCCAGTACTTC. The chain has TRBV27 and TRBJ2-5; 11 nucleotides align to TRBD1. Germline V gene sequence: CDR1 MNHEY, CDR2 SMNVEV (reference sequence). V was clipped by 7 bases and J by 4 bases; unmatched bases: 8. The CDR3 contains 15 residues.

This clone was recorded a few times. The chain recombines TRBV6-6 with TRBJ1-3; 7 bases agree with TRBD1. With 7 bases clipped from V and 2 bases from J, the junction kept 5 bases outside the gene matches. The CDR3 is 14 amino acids. In germline, CDR1 is MNHNY, CDR2 SVGAGI (reference sequence). The CDR3 region is CASTTDRAGNTIYF. The DNA for the CDR3 is TGTGCCAGCACTACAGACAGGGCTGGAAACACCATATATTTT.

This clone occurred a few times. The genes are TRBV19 and TRBJ1-2; 7 bases align to TRBD1. J gave up 4 bases and V 5 bases, and 10 bases lay outside the gene matches. CDR1 is LNHDA and CDR2 is SQIVND in the germline V gene (reference sequence). This CDR3 comprises 15 residues. The CDR3 bases are TGTGCCAGTAGTTCCCACCTGGGACAGCCCTATGGCTACACCTTC. The encoded protein is CASSSHLGQPYGYTF.

This clone appeared a few times. This chain joins TRBV25-1 and TRBJ2-3; TRBD1 or TRBD2 may be the D gene (5 bases each). V was shortened by 8 bases and J by 2 bases, with 14 bases between the two germline ends. This CDR3 contains 14 residues. Per the germline V gene, CDR1 is MGHDK and CDR2 is SYGVNS. This CDR3 reads CASAPGPDTDTQYF. For the CDR3, the DNA is TGTGCCAGCGCCCCGGGACCCGACACAGATACGCAGTATTTT.